These 5 T cell receptor beta chains came from one sample sequenced in a study of early T cells in non-severe SARS-CoV-2 infection. TCRdb redid the calling of the 5' RACE reads with MiXCR, one entry per CDR3 protein. This table holds about 49,000 distinct CDR3 sequences, approximately 10% found once. Material for sequencing was whole blood. The receptors stem from an adult who was a healthcare worker with PCR-confirmed SARS-CoV-2 infection or an uninfected control (not recorded which).

This clonotype was counted once. The rearrangement joins TRBV7-2 to TRBJ2-7; the D is unclear. V lost 2 bases, J lost 4 bases, and 12 bases lay in between. From germline, CDR1 is SGHTA and CDR2 FQGNSA. The CDR3 has 14 residues. The DNA for the CDR3 is TGTGCCAGCAGCTTATCTACCGTTTCTTACGAGCAGTACTTC. This sequence encodes CASSLSTVSYEQYF.

The genes are TRBV4-2 and TRBJ1-5; D gene ambiguous. The CDR3 has 16 residues. V was trimmed by 6 bases and J by 0 bases, leaving 15 bases between them. The germline CDR1 and CDR2 sequences are LGHNA and YNFKEQ. In nucleotides, the CDR3 is TGTGCCAGCAGTCCTCAGGTCGGAGATAGCAATCAGCCCCAGCATTTT. Amino acid sequence: CASSPQVGDSNQPQHF.

This chain connects TRBV2 to TRBJ1-1; no definite D call. CDR1 and CDR2 from the germline V gene are SNHLY and FYNNEI. This CDR3 has 14 residues. Trimming stripped 5 bases from V and 1 base from J, with 11 bases between. The CDR3 region has the DNA TGTGCCAGCAGTTACCCCGCCGGGAACACTGAAGCTTTCTTT. This gives the protein CASSYPAGNTEAFF.

This clonotype was picked up many times. The V call is TRBV7-6, the J call TRBJ2-1, with 7 bases aligning to TRBD1. In germline, CDR1 is SGHVS, CDR2 FNYEAQ. The CDR3 spans 15 residues. V was pared by 4 bases and J by 4 bases, with 7 bases of the junction left unmatched. The CDR3 sequence: CASSSNRGPYNEQFF. The CDR3 coding sequence is TGTGCCAGCAGCTCCAACAGGGGCCCTTACAATGAGCAGTTCTTC.

This clonotype was found many times. J is TRBJ2-1 and V is TRBV5-1; no reliable D call. The CDR3 runs 14 residues. Trimming took 1 base from V and 8 from J, leaving 13 bases between them. Germline CDR1 is SGHRS and CDR2 is YFSETQ. The DNA of the CDR3 is TGCGCCAGCAGCTTGCTAGTTTGGTACGATGAGCAGTTCTTC. Translated, it gives CASSLLVWYDEQFF. Using reference TRBV5-1 and TRBJ2-1 for the parts outside the CDR3, the full variable domain is KAGVTQTPRYLIKTRGQQVTLSCSPISGHRSVSWYQQTPGQGLQFLFEYFSETQRNKGNFPGRFSGRQFSNSRSEMNVSTLELGDSALYLCASSLLVWYDEQFFGPGTRLTVL.